A single sample gave rise to the 24 T cell receptor beta chains below, sequenced in a study of cytomegalovirus exposure and HLA in healthy donors (dated by TCRdb to the late 2010s). Library creation used the immunoSEQ multiplex PCR assay. A mixture of 60 forward primers for TCR Vbeta segments and 13 reverse primers for TCR Jbeta segments was used in the multiplex PCR. The immuneACCESS repertoire file appears here via TCRdb, limited to in-frame rearrangements. These files lack a portion of the clones; in checked studies, under half of the deficit traces to unresolved V genes, and the cause of the others is not known. Across this sample there are around 150,000 clones, with approximately 71% seen only once. The top ten constitute around 2% of the sample. The specimen sequenced was PBMCs. Receptor source: a man aged 25-45 years in good health and CMV-seronegative.

The chain is built from TRBV18 and TRBJ1-1, with 7 positions matching TRBD1. V shed 1 base, J shed 0 bases, and the junction held 8 bases outside the gene matches. CDR1 is KGHSH and CDR2 is LQKENI in the germline V gene. There are 17 residues in the CDR3. The CDR3 here is CASSPLSTGRLNTEAFF. The CDR3 DNA sequence: TGTGCCAGCTCACCACTGTCGACAGGGAGGCTGAACACTGAAGCTTTCTTT.

The V and J genes are TRBV2 and TRBJ2-5, with 14 nucleotides matching TRBD2. From germline, CDR1 is SNHLY and CDR2 FYNNEI. The V and J ends lost 5 bases and 5 bases, in that order; junction bases with no gene match: 7. The CDR3 spans 16 residues. The CDR3 coding sequence is TGTGCCAGCAGTCCCGGGACTAGCGGGAGAATGGAGACCCAGTACTTC. Translation gives CASSPGTSGRMETQYF.

V usage is TRBV13 and J usage is TRBJ2-3; maybe TRBD2 (6 bases). Looked up from germline, CDR1 is PRHDT and CDR2 is FYEKMQ (reference sequence). The CDR3 is made up of 16 amino acids. The V and J ends lost 5 bases and 2 bases respectively, with 17 bases between them. DNA for the CDR3: TGTGCCAGCAGCCTGCGGCTGGAGGGCCCCACAGATACGCAGTATTTT. Protein sequence: CASSLRLEGPTDTQYF.

This clone is a singleton in its sample. CDR3 amino acids: CASSLSLSGRPQETQYF. The CDR3, as DNA: TGTGCCAGCAGCTTATCCTTAAGCGGGAGGCCCCAAGAGACCCAGTACTTC. The chain links TRBV7-9 to TRBJ2-5; TRBD2 matches at 9 bases. Germline CDR1 and CDR2: SEHNR and FQNEAQ (reference sequence). The CDR3 has 17 residues. V lost 2 bases, J lost 1 base, and 8 bases stayed unmatched.

This chain uses TRBV28 with TRBJ2-7; 11 positions match TRBD2. The germline gives CDR1 MDHEN, CDR2 SYDVKM. The ends lost 2 bases at V and 2 bases at J; junction bases unmatched: 2. This CDR3 spans 15 amino acids. The CDR3: CASSLGTSGTYEQYF. The CDR3 bases are TGTGCCAGCAGTTTAGGGACTAGCGGAACCTACGAGCAGTACTTC.

V and J are TRBV7-9 and TRBJ2-3; 8 nucleotides match TRBD1. CDR1 SEHNR and CDR2 FQNEAQ come from the germline V gene (reference sequence). This CDR3 is 15 amino acids long. The J segment lost 0 bases and the V segment lost 5 bases, leaving 4 bases of the junction unmatched. The CDR3 is CASSPQGVSTDTQYF. CDR3 bases: TGTGCCAGCAGCCCACAGGGGGTTAGCACAGATACGCAGTATTTT.

The chain has TRBV29-1 and TRBJ2-1, with 7 bases lining up with TRBD1. Germline CDR1 reads SQVTM; CDR2 reads ANQGSEA. The CDR3 loop spans 12 amino acids. V shed 2 bases, J shed 8 bases, and the junction held 3 bases outside the gene matches. DNA for the CDR3: TGCAGCGTTGAATATACAGGGGATGAGCAGTTCTTC. It is translated as CSVEYTGDEQFF.

The chain is built from TRBV5-6 and TRBJ1-1; no reliable D call. CDR1 SGHDT and CDR2 YYEEEE come from the germline V gene. The CDR3 consists of 12 residues. With 1 base removed from V and 8 bases from J, the gap between germline ends came to 9 bases. The CDR3 protein is CASSLLRGEAFF. CDR3 nucleotides: TGTGCCAGCAGCTTGCTTCGGGGAGAAGCTTTCTTT.

The V call is TRBV7-2, the J call TRBJ2-7; D possibly corresponds to TRBD2 (6 bases). V lost 2 bases to trimming and J lost 0 bases, with 14 bases between them. CDR1 SGHTA and CDR2 FQGNSA come from the germline V gene. The CDR3 has 16 amino acids. The CDR3 DNA follows: TGTGCCAGCAGCTTACCGCTAGCGTTTAGCTCCTACGAGCAGTACTTC. Its protein product is CASSLPLAFSSYEQYF.

The CDR3 reads CASGTGQLSSGANVLTF. CDR3 nucleotides: TGTGCCAGTGGGACAGGCCAACTGAGCTCTGGGGCCAACGTCCTGACTTTC. V gene TRBV19 combines with J gene TRBJ2-6; 8 positions agree with TRBD1. Germline loops: CDR1 LNHDA, CDR2 SQIVND (reference sequence). CDR3 length: 17 residues. J lost 0 bases, V lost 8 bases, and 9 bases had no gene match.

The J gene is TRBJ1-1, the V gene TRBV6-5; unclear D gene. The CDR3 contains 13 residues. Germline V CDR1 and CDR2: MNHEY, SVGAGI. Trimming left V 8 bases short and J 4 bases short, with 14 bases between. The chain's CDR3 is CASHNPGGTEAFF. CDR3 in DNA: TGTGCCAGCCATAACCCGGGAGGCACTGAAGCTTTCTTT.

This clone was seen a handful of times. The chain is built from TRBV9 and TRBJ1-2, with 11 bases matching TRBD1. With V trimmed by 4 bases and J by 8 bases, 10 bases remained unmatched. The CDR3 has 15 residues. CDR1 and CDR2 (germline): SGDLS, YYNGEE. The CDR3 is CASSSAGTGGWGYTF. CDR3 bases: TGTGCCAGCAGCTCCGCGGGGACAGGGGGTTGGGGCTACACCTTC.

This rearrangement joins TRBV4-2 to TRBJ2-3; D might be TRBD2 (5 bases). There are 15 residues in the CDR3. Trimming cost V 5 bases and J 6 bases, with 18 bases left between them. Germline assignment: CDR1 LGHNA and CDR2 YNFKEQ. CDR3 nucleotide sequence: TGTGCCAGCAGCTTGGAGGTACTAAATGCCGATACGCAGTATTTT. Protein sequence: CASSLEVLNADTQYF.

The chain employs TRBV5-4 and TRBJ2-1; D perhaps matches TRBD2 (6 bases). CDR3 length: 15 amino acids. Per germline, CDR1 SGHNT and CDR2 YYREEE (reference sequence). Trimming stripped 3 bases from V and 6 bases from J, with 16 bases between. The CDR3 here is CASSSGTLSINEQFF. Written as DNA, the CDR3 is TGTGCCAGCAGCTCCGGGACTCTGTCAATCAATGAGCAGTTCTTC.

The chain's CDR3 is CASSVTSQGWEQYF. CDR3 nucleotide sequence: TGTGCCAGCAGTGTCACATCCCAGGGGTGGGAGCAGTACTTC. This chain connects TRBV6-5 to TRBJ2-7; D is perhaps TRBD1 (6 bases). Trimming stripped 5 bases from V and 7 bases from J, with 18 bases between. Germline V gives CDR1 MNHEY, CDR2 SVGAGI. The CDR3 sequence is 14 residues long.

This clone was detected only a few times. This chain connects TRBV6-5 to TRBJ2-3; TRBD2 aligns across 7 bases. The J segment lost 0 bases and the V segment lost 0 bases, leaving 3 bases of the junction unmatched. This CDR3 spans 16 amino acids. CDR1 is MNHEY and CDR2 is SVGAGI in the germline V gene. The CDR3 here is CASSYSLATSTDTQYF. CDR3 nucleotide sequence: TGTGCCAGCAGTTACTCACTAGCGACTAGCACAGATACGCAGTATTTT.

This clone has a handful of counts. This chain joins TRBV6-6 and TRBJ2-7; 7 positions agree with TRBD2. The germline V gene has CDR1 MNHNY and CDR2 SVGAGI (reference sequence). Trimming removed 5 bases from V and 3 bases from J; junction bases left unmatched: 4. This CDR3 has 13 residues. CDR3 protein: CASSQTSNYEQYF. CDR3 DNA sequence: TGTGCCAGCAGTCAGACTAGCAACTACGAGCAGTACTTC.

As regards this clone: This sample also contains other DNA sequences that code for the same CDR3. The chain recombines TRBV9 with TRBJ1-2, with D possibly TRBD1 on 5 matching bases. Trimming left V 3 bases short and J 13 bases short, with 13 bases between. This CDR3 spans 11 amino acids. CDR1 is SGDLS, CDR2 YYNGEE, per germline. This CDR3 reads CASSADITLTF. The CDR3 DNA reads as TGTGCCAGCAGCGCGGACATAACTCTCACCTTC. Based on the CDR3 plus reference TRBV9 and TRBJ1-2, the full variable domain is DSGVTQTPKHLITATGQRVTLRCSPRSGDLSVYWYQQSLDQGLQFLIQYYNGEERAKGNILERFSAQQFPDLHSELNLSSLELGDSALYFCASSADITLTFGSGTRLTVV.

The chain uses TRBV9 and TRBJ1-1; 8 bases are shared with TRBD1. With 0 bases clipped from V and 5 bases from J, the junction kept 3 bases outside the gene matches. There are 14 residues in the CDR3. Germline CDR1 reads SGDLS; CDR2 reads YYNGEE. Here the CDR3 reads CASSVGDRGTEAFF. The CDR3 DNA reads as TGTGCCAGCAGCGTAGGAGACAGGGGTACTGAAGCTTTCTTT.

This chain uses TRBV5-1 with TRBJ1-6; D may be TRBD1 (6 bases). The CDR3 has 15 residues. Trimming stripped 0 bases from V and 9 bases from J, with 13 bases between. Germline V gene sequence: CDR1 SGHRS, CDR2 YFSETQ. The CDR3 sequence: CASSLDREGGSPLHF. The CDR3 region has the DNA TGCGCCAGCAGCTTGGACAGGGAGGGAGGTTCACCCCTCCACTTT.

In this sample, this clone turned up a few times. The rearrangement joins TRBV10-3 to TRBJ2-5; 9 bases are shared with TRBD2. Germline V gene sequence: CDR1 ENHRY, CDR2 SYGVKD. The V and J ends lost 6 bases and 4 bases, in that order; junction bases with no gene match: 9. The CDR3 runs 15 residues. The CDR3 DNA reads as TGTGCCATCAGGGATCCGGGACTAGCCGGAGAGACCCAGTACTTC. Its translation: CAIRDPGLAGETQYF.

DNA for the CDR3: TGTGCCAGTAGTTTTGGAAGACTAGATGAGCAGTTCTTC. Its protein product is CASSFGRLDEQFF. The chain employs TRBV19 and TRBJ2-1, with TRBD2 as a possible D gene (6 bases). CDR1 is LNHDA and CDR2 is SQIVND in the germline V gene (reference sequence). V lost 5 bases, J lost 8 bases, and 13 bases lay in between. The CDR3 sequence is 13 residues long.

The chain has TRBV11-2 and TRBJ1-4; TRBD1 matches at 8 bases. Germline values: CDR1 SGHAT, CDR2 FQNNGV. With V trimmed by 3 bases and J by 7 bases, 10 bases remained unmatched. The CDR3 sequence is 16 residues long. CDR3 in amino acids: CASSLATGARIEKLFF. DNA of the CDR3: TGTGCCAGCAGCTTGGCGACAGGGGCTAGGATTGAAAAACTGTTTTTT.

This chain connects TRBV7-8 to TRBJ2-3, with 11 bases identical to TRBD2. CDR1 is SGHVS and CDR2 is FQNEAQ in the germline V gene. The ends lost 2 bases at V and 5 bases at J; junction bases unmatched: 6. This CDR3 has 16 residues. CDR3 nucleotides: TGTGCCAGCAGCTTACTACTAGCGGGAGTGAGAGATACGCAGTATTTT. Amino acid sequence: CASSLLLAGVRDTQYF.